This T cell receptor beta chain is from a study of graft-versus-host responses after intestinal transplantation. Study details: Every recipient underwent anti-thymocyte globulin induction, then tacrolimus and steroids for approximately three years.

Concerning this clone itself: Antigen: not known.

General study results and limits: Within allografts, high graft-versus-host to host-versus-graft clonal ratios were seen among patients with graft-donor T cell macrochimerism. Peak GvH clone levels in circulation were associated with early post-transplant HvG declines. Recipient marrow harbored GvH clones, some of which surfaced first in ileum or blood.

Trimming shortened V by 11 bases and J by 3 bases, and 17 bases separated the two germline ends. The CDR3 sequence is 14 residues long. The germline V gene encodes CDR1 MNHEY and CDR2 SVGAGI. The method was immunoSEQ multiplex PCR; TCRdb's version includes in-frame clones alone and lacks a portion of them. The sample includes more than 95,000 clones, just over 90% of them seen just once. The sequences come from unstimulated CD4+ T cells sorted from spleen or lymph node cells, collected before intestinal transplant. The receptor was derived from a human donor who received an intestinal transplant. The chain joins TRBV6-5 to TRBJ1-5; D not resolved. The CDR3 nucleotides read TGTGCCCCCGGGTCAGGCGGGTTCAATCAGCCCCAGCATTTT. Its translation: CAPGSGGFNQPQHF.